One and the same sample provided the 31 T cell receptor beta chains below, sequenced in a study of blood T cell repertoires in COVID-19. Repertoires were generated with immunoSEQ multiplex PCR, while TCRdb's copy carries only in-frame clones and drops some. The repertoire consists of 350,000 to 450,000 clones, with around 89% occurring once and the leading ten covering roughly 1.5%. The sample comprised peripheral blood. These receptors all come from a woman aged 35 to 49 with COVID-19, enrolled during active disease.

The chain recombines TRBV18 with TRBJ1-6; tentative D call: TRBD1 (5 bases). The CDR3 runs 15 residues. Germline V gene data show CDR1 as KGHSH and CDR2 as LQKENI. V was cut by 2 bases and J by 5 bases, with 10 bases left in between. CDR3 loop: CASSPRDLDNSPLHF. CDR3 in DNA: TGTGCCAGCTCACCAAGGGACTTGGATAATTCACCCCTCCACTTT.

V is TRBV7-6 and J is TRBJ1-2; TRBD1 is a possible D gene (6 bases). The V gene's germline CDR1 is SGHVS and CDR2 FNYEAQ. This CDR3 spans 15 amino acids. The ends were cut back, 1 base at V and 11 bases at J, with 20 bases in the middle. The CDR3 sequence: CASSLEARFSTGYTF. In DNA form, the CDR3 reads TGTGCCAGCAGCTTAGAGGCCCGCTTTTCCACAGGGTACACCTTC.

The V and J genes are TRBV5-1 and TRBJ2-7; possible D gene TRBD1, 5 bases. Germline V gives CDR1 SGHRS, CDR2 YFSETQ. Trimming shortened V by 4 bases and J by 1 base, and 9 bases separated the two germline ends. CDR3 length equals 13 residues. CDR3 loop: CASSLQASYEQYF. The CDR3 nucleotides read TGCGCCAGCAGCCTACAGGCGTCCTACGAGCAGTACTTC. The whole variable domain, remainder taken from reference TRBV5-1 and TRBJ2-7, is KAGVTQTPRYLIKTRGQQVTLSCSPISGHRSVSWYQQTPGQGLQFLFEYFSETQRNKGNFPGRFSGRQFSNSRSEMNVSTLELGDSALYLCASSLQASYEQYFGPGTRLTVT.

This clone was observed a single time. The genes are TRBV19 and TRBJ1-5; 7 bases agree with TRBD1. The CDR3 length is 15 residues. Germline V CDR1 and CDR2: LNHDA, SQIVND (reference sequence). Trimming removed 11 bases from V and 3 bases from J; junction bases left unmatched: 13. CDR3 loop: CAARDSALSNQPQHF. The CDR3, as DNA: TGTGCCGCTAGGGACAGCGCGCTTTCCAATCAGCCCCAGCATTTT.

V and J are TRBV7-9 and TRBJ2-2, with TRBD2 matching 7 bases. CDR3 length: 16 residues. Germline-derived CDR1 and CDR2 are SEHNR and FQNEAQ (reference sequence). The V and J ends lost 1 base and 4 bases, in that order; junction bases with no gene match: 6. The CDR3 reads CASSLGVAGSTGELFF. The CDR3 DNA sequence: TGTGCCAGCAGCTTAGGGGTAGCGGGTTCCACCGGGGAGCTGTTTTTT.

CDR3 bases: TGTGCCAGCAGTTTATCCCCGACAGGGAGCTCCTACGAGCAGTACTTC. Encoded protein: CASSLSPTGSSYEQYF. This chain links TRBV27 with TRBJ2-7; 7 bases are a match to TRBD1. CDR3 length: 16 amino acids. The germline gives CDR1 MNHEY, CDR2 SMNVEV (reference sequence). J gave up 0 bases and V 0 bases, and 5 bases lay outside the gene matches.

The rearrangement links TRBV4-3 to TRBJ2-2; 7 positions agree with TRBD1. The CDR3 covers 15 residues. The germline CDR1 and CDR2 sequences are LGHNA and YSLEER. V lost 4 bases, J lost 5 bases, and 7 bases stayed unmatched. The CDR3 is CASSRRGQGTGELFF. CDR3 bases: TGCGCCAGCAGCCGTAGGGGGCAGGGTACCGGGGAGCTGTTTTTT.

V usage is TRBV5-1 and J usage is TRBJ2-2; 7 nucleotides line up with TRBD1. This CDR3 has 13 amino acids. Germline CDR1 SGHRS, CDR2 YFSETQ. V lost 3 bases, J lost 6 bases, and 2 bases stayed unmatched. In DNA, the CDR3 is TGCGCCAGCAGCTACGACAGGGCCGGGGAGCTGTTTTTT. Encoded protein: CASSYDRAGELFF.

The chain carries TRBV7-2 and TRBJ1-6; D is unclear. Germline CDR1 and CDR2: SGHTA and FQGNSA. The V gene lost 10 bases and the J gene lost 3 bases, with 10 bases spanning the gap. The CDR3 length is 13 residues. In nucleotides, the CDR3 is TGTGCCACCCGGAACAGCTATAATTCACCCCTCCACTTT. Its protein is CATRNSYNSPLHF.

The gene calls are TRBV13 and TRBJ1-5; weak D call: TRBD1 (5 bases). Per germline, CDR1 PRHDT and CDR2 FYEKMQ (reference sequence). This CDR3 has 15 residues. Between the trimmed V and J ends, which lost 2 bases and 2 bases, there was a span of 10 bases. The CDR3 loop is CASSLQGGGNQPQHF. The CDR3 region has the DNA TGTGCCAGCAGCTTACAGGGAGGGGGCAATCAGCCCCAGCATTTT.

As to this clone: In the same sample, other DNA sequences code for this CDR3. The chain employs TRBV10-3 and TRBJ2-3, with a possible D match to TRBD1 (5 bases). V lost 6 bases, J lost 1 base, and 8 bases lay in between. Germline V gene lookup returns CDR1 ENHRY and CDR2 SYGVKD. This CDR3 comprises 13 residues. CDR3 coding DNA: TGTGCCATCAGCCAACAGGGCACAGATACGCAGTATTTT. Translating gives CAISQQGTDTQYF.

The CDR3 loop reads CASSYPSIRGGENTEAFF. The CDR3, as DNA: TGTGCCAGCAGTTACCCCAGCATCCGGGGAGGGGAGAACACTGAAGCTTTCTTT. This chain links TRBV6-2 or TRBV6-3 with TRBJ1-1, with D tentatively TRBD1 (5 bases). Germline V gene lookup returns CDR1 MNHEY and CDR2 SVGEGT. The CDR3 extends over 18 amino acids. V lost 2 bases and J lost 1, with 20 bases in between.

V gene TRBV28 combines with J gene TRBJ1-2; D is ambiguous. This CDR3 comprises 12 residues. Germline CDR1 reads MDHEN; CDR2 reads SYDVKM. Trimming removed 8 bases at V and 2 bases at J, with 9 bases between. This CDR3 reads CASGGLNYGYTF. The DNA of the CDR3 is TGTGCCAGCGGAGGTCTCAACTATGGCTACACCTTC.

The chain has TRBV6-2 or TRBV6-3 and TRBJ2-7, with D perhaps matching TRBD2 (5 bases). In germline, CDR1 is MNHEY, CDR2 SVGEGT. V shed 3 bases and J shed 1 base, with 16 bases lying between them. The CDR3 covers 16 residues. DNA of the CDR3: TGTGCCAGCAGTTATACCTCCGGGGAGCCTTCCTACGAGCAGTACTTC. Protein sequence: CASSYTSGEPSYEQYF.

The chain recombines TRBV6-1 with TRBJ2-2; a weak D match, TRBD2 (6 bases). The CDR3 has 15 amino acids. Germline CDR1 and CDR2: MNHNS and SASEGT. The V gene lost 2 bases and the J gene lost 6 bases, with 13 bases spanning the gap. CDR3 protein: CASSERGLGPGELFF. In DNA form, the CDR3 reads TGTGCCAGCAGTGAAAGGGGACTTGGGCCCGGGGAGCTGTTTTTT.

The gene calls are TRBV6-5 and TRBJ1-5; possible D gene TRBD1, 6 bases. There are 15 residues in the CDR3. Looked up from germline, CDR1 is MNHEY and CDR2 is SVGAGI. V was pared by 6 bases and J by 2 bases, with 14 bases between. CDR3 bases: TGTGCCAGCAGAACGGGACAACCAGGCAATCAGCCCCAGCATTTT. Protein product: CASRTGQPGNQPQHF.

In DNA form, the CDR3 reads TGCGCCAGCAGCCGAGCGGCCCGCTCCTACGAGCAGTACTTC. This codes for CASSRAARSYEQYF. The chain uses TRBV4-3 and TRBJ2-7, with a weak D call TRBD2 (5 bases). This CDR3 has 14 residues. The germline CDR1 and CDR2 sequences are LGHNA and YSLEER. Trimming took 4 bases from V and 0 from J, leaving 10 bases between them.

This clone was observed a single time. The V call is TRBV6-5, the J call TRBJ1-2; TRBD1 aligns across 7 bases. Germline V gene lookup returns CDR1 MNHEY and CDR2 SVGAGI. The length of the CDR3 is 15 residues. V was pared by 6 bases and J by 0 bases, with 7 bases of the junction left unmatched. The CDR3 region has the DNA TGTGCCAGCAGGGCTGACAGGGAACCTAACTATGGCTACACCTTC. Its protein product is CASRADREPNYGYTF.

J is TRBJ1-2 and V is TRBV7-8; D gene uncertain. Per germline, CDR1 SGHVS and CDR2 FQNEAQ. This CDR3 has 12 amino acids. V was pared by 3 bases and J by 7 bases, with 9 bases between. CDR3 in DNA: TGTGCCAGCAGCTTCGGTGTAGCTGGCTACACCTTC. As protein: CASSFGVAGYTF.

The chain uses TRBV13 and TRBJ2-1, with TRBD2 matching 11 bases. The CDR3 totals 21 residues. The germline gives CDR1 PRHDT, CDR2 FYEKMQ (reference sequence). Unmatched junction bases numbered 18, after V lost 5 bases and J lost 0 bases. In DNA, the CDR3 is TGTGCCAGCAGCCGTAAACATCCGGGGACTAGCGGAGGAAACTCCTACAATGAGCAGTTCTTC. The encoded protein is CASSRKHPGTSGGNSYNEQFF.

CDR3 sequence (DNA): TGTGCCTGGGCCGAGTCAAGCTATGGCTACACCTTC. Protein product: CAWAESSYGYTF. The chain combines TRBV30 with TRBJ1-2; D gene uncertain. V was cut by 5 bases and J by 4 bases, with 11 bases left in between. The CDR3 sequence is 12 residues long. Germline V gene sequence: CDR1 GTSNPN, CDR2 SVGIG (reference sequence).

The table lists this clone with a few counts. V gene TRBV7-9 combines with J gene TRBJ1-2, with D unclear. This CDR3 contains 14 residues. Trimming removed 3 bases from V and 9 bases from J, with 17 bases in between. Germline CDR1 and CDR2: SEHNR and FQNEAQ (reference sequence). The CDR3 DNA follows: TGTGCCAGCAGCTTCTCGGGAATTCTCGATCGCTACACCTTC. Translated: CASSFSGILDRYTF.

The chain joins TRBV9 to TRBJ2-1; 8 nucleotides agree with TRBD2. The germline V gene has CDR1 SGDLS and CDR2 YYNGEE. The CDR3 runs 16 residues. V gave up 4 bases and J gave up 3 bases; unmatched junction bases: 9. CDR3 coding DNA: TGTGCCAGCAGCCTGAGCGGGACTAGGGTCTACAATGAGCAGTTCTTC. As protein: CASSLSGTRVYNEQFF.

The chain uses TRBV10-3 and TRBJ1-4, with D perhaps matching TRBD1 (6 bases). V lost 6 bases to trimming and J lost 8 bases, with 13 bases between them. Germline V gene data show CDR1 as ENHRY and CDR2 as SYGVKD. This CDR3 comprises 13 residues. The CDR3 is CAIRDRIGEKLFF. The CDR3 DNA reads TGTGCCATCAGAGACAGGATTGGCGAAAAACTGTTTTTT.

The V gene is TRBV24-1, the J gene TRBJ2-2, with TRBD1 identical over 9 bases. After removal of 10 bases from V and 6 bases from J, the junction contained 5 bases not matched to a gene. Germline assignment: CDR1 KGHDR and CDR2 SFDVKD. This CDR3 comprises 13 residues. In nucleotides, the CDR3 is TGTGCCACGGGACAGGGTACATCCGGGGAGCTGTTTTTT. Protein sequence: CATGQGTSGELFF.

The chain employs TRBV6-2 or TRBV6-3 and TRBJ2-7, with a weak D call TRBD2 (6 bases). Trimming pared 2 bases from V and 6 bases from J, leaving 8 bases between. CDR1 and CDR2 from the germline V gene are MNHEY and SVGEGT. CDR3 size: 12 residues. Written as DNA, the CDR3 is TGTGCCAGCAGTTACCCCGGGAGCGAGCAGTACTTC. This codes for CASSYPGSEQYF.

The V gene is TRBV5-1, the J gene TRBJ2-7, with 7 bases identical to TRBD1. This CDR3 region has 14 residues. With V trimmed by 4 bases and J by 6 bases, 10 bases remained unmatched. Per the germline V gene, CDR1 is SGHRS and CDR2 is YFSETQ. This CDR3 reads CASSPGAGGLEQYF. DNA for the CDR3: TGCGCCAGCAGCCCAGGTGCAGGGGGTCTCGAGCAGTACTTC.

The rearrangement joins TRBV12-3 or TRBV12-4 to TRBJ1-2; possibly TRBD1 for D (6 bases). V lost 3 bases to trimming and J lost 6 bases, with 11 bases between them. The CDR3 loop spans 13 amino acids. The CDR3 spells CASSFRGGNGYTF. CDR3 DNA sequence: TGTGCCAGCAGTTTTCGGGGGGGCAATGGCTACACCTTC.

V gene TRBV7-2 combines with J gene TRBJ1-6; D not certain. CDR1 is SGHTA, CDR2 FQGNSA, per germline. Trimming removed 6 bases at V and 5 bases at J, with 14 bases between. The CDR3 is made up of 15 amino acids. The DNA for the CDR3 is TGTGCCAGCAGGATGGAGCTTCATGATAATTCACCCCTCCACTTT. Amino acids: CASRMELHDNSPLHF.

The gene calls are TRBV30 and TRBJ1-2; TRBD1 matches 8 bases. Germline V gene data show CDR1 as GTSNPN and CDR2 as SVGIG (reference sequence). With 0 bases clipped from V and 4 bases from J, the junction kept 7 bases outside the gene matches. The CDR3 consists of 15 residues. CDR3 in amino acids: CAWSVGQGAAYGYTF. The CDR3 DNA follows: TGTGCCTGGAGTGTAGGTCAGGGGGCAGCCTATGGCTACACCTTC.

CDR3 protein: CASSLSGPAYNEQFF. CDR3 nucleotides: TGTGCCAGCAGCCTCTCAGGGCCAGCTTACAATGAGCAGTTCTTC. The V gene is TRBV27, the J gene TRBJ2-1; D possibly corresponds to TRBD1 (5 bases). CDR1 and CDR2 from the germline V gene are MNHEY and SMNVEV (reference sequence). The CDR3 is 15 residues long. V lost 6 bases and J 4 bases, leaving 16 bases between the germline ends.